The T cell receptor beta chain under discussion was sequenced for a study of blood T cell repertoires in COVID-19. CDR3 length equals 15 residues. Trimming took 4 bases from V and 6 from J, leaving 15 bases between them. Looked up from germline, CDR1 is LNHDA and CDR2 is SQIVND (reference sequence). Some clones are missing from TCRdb's copy, which holds only in-frame ones; the method was immunoSEQ multiplex PCR. The table has some 150,000 clones, 87% seen once. The genes are TRBV19 and TRBJ2-2, with a tentative D call TRBD2 (5 bases). Sequenced material: peripheral blood. This sequence was found in a woman aged 45-65 years with acute or convalescent COVID-19. CDR3 in amino acids: CASSRFSSYPGELFF. Written as DNA, the CDR3 is TGTGCCAGTAGTAGGTTTTCTAGCTATCCCGGGGAGCTGTTTTTT. The full variable domain, rest sourced from reference TRBV19 and TRBJ2-2, is DGGITQSPKYLFRKEGQNVTLSCEQNLNHDAMYWYRQDPGQGLRLIYYSQIVNDFQKGDIAEGYSVSREKKESFPLTVTSAQKNPTAFYLCASSRFSSYPGELFFGEGSRLTVL.